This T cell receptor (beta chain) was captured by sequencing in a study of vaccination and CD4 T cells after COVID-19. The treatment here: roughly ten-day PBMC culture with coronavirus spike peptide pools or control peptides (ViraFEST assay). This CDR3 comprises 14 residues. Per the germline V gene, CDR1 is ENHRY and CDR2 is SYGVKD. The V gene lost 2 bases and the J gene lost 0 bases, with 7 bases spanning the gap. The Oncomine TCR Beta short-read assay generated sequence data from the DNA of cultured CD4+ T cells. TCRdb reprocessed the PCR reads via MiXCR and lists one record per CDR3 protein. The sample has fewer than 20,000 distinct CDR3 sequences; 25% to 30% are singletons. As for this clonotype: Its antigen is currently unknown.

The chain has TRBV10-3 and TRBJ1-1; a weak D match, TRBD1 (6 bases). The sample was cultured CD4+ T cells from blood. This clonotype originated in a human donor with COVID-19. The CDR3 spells CAISEQGMNTEAFF. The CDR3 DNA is TGTGCCATCAGTGAGCAGGGGATGAACACTGAAGCTTTCTTT.